Listed below are T cell receptor beta chains from one sample, sequenced in a study of CD8 T cells in ankylosing spondylitis. TCRdb processed the 5' RACE reads anew with MiXCR; each CDR3 protein has one entry. The data hold 200,000 to 300,000 distinct CDR3 sequences, with around 10% observed a single time. The specimen sequenced was blood, either unsorted or a sorted T cell fraction (not recorded which). These receptors were collected from a male donor with ankylosing spondylitis or in good health (not recorded which). Both conserved end residues are trimmed from each CDR3. The D gene is left open where the match is weak. Not all rows give a size; the values are once, few, many and, for expanded clones, a class.

v_gene,d_gene,j_gene,abundance,CDR3aa
TRBV2,.,TRBJ2-5,few,ASSEVVSGVETQY
TRBV18,.,TRBJ1-1,few,ASSPRGGQGTEAF
TRBV29-1,.,TRBJ2-5,many,SVNRQAAETQY
TRBV28,TRBD2,TRBJ2-7,many,ASSLPRLAGPSYEQY
TRBV7-7,.,TRBJ2-2,.,ASSPGAGVGTGELF
TRBV5-6,.,TRBJ2-7,.,ASSRIQEAEQY
TRBV15,.,TRBJ2-1,many,ATSRDRGSGDNEQF
TRBV2,TRBD1,TRBJ1-1,.,ASRGQLEAF
TRBV6-5,.,TRBJ1-1,many,ASSYSIARSKNTEAF
TRBV6-6,TRBD1,TRBJ2-5,.,ASSYGTGETQY
TRBV7-9,.,TRBJ2-7,many,ASSWTDYEQY
TRBV12-3/TRBV12-4,TRBD2,TRBJ2-1,.,ASSFPGGLAGRRRSYNEQF